The sequence of this TCR beta chain was determined in a study of cytomegalovirus exposure and HLA in healthy donors. The germline V gene encodes CDR1 MDHEN and CDR2 SYDVKM. V was cut by 3 bases and J by 0 bases, with 6 bases left in between. This CDR3 comprises 15 residues. PCR primers comprised 60 Vbeta and 13 Jbeta primers. Only in-frame clones appear in the TCRdb table, and some are missing; sequencing was by immunoSEQ multiplex PCR. The sample lists roughly 120,000 clones; under 90% were seen once. This rearrangement joins TRBV28 to TRBJ2-6, with no clear D. The material sequenced was PBMCs. This TCR was recovered from a woman in her thirties in good health and CMV-seronegative. CDR3 residues: CASSFHGSGANVLTF. In DNA form, the CDR3 reads TGTGCCAGCAGTTTTCACGGCTCTGGGGCCAACGTCCTGACTTTC.